Listed below are T cell receptor beta chains from one sample, sequenced in a study of T cell responses to AZD1222 COVID-19 vaccine. The repertoire was sequenced with immunoSEQ multiplex PCR; TCRdb's copy has only in-frame clones and lacks some. The table has about 160,000 clones, 85% to 95% seen once. Here the sequenced sample was peripheral blood, taken on day 0 of AZD1222 vaccination. Receptors originate from an adult in good health. CDR3s include the opening cysteine and the closing phenylalanine or tryptophan. The D gene is left open where the match is weak. Not every row has a clone size; where given, it reads once, few, many or a size class.

v_gene: TRBV6-5; abundance: NA; d_gene: TRBD1; j_gene: TRBJ1-5; CDR3nt: TGTGCCAGCAGAGCGCAGGGGGGTCAGCCCCAGCATTTT; CDR3aa: CASRAQGGQPQHF
v_gene: TRBV5-1; abundance: NA; d_gene: NA; j_gene: TRBJ2-6; CDR3nt: TGCGCCAGCAGGATACAGGGCTCTGGGGCCAACGTCCTGACTTTC; CDR3aa: CASRIQGSGANVLTF
v_gene: TRBV2; abundance: NA; d_gene: TRBD2; j_gene: TRBJ2-2; CDR3nt: TGTGCCAGCAGCTTCGGGGGGATGGGAACCGGGGAGCTGTTTTTT; CDR3aa: CASSFGGMGTGELFF
v_gene: TRBV7-2; abundance: NA; d_gene: NA; j_gene: TRBJ2-7; CDR3nt: TGTGCCAGCACCCCTGAAGTTGGTGAGCAGTACTTC; CDR3aa: CASTPEVGEQYF
v_gene: TRBV2; abundance: NA; d_gene: NA; j_gene: TRBJ1-2; CDR3nt: TGTGCCAGCGGGAGGAAGATCTATGGCTACACCTTC; CDR3aa: CASGRKIYGYTF
v_gene: TRBV19; abundance: once; d_gene: TRBD1; j_gene: TRBJ1-1; CDR3nt: TGTGCCAGTAGTACACAGGGGCTGAACACTGAAGCTTTCTTT; CDR3aa: CASSTQGLNTEAFF
v_gene: TRBV9; abundance: NA; d_gene: NA; j_gene: TRBJ2-3; CDR3nt: TGTGCCAGCAGCGTAGAGGGCACAGATACGCAGTATTTT; CDR3aa: CASSVEGTDTQYF
v_gene: TRBV9; abundance: NA; d_gene: NA; j_gene: TRBJ2-3; CDR3nt: TGTGCCAGCAGCGTAGGAGGGTTCACAGATACGCAGTATTTT; CDR3aa: CASSVGGFTDTQYF
v_gene: TRBV5-5; abundance: NA; d_gene: NA; j_gene: TRBJ2-3; CDR3nt: TGTGCCAGCAGCCGACAGGTAACTAGCGGCACAGATACGCAGTATTTT; CDR3aa: CASSRQVTSGTDTQYF
v_gene: TRBV15; abundance: NA; d_gene: NA; j_gene: TRBJ2-5; CDR3nt: TGTGCCACCAGGCGGGAAGAGACCCAGTACTTC; CDR3aa: CATRREETQYF
v_gene: TRBV6-5; abundance: NA; d_gene: TRBD2; j_gene: TRBJ2-1; CDR3nt: TGTGCCAGCAGTTACTCGGGCGGGAGGGCCAAGGATGAGCAGTTCTTC; CDR3aa: CASSYSGGRAKDEQFF
v_gene: TRBV28; abundance: NA; d_gene: TRBD1; j_gene: TRBJ1-1; CDR3nt: TGTGCCAGTGCCCCAGGGGGCGGACTCACTGAAGCTTTCTTT; CDR3aa: CASAPGGGLTEAFF
v_gene: TRBV4-3; abundance: NA; d_gene: TRBD1; j_gene: TRBJ1-5; CDR3nt: TGCGCCAGCAGCCAACCGGGACAGGGGATTTCGAATCAGCCCCAGCATTTT; CDR3aa: CASSQPGQGISNQPQHF
v_gene: TRBV3-1/TRBV3-2; abundance: NA; d_gene: TRBD1; j_gene: TRBJ2-1; CDR3nt: TGTGCCAGCAGCCTCAGGGGGCTATCCTACAATGAGCAGTTCTTC; CDR3aa: CASSLRGLSYNEQFF
v_gene: TRBV7-8; abundance: NA; d_gene: TRBD1; j_gene: TRBJ1-4; CDR3nt: TGTGCCAGCAGTCAAGGGGGCGGGGGAGAAAAACTGTTTTTT; CDR3aa: CASSQGGGGEKLFF
v_gene: TRBV23-1; abundance: NA; d_gene: TRBD1; j_gene: TRBJ2-7; CDR3nt: TGCGCCATCCTATCCCCCCGGGACAGGGTCGAGCAGTACTTC; CDR3aa: CAILSPRDRVEQYF
v_gene: TRBV7-2; abundance: NA; d_gene: TRBD1; j_gene: TRBJ1-6; CDR3nt: TGTGCCAGCAGCTTAACGGGGACAGATTCACCCCTCCACTTT; CDR3aa: CASSLTGTDSPLHF